This T cell receptor beta chain came from a study of memory CD4+ T cells and cytomegalovirus serostatus. In the source study's methods: After removing out-of-frame reads, around 2 million distinct TCRbeta sequences remained. Sequencing was performed with immunoSEQ multiplex PCR; in TCRdb, only in-frame clones are kept and a portion is missing. The V and J calls and clone size were taken over from that table, and D and trimming were inferred from the DNA. The profile shows roughly 28,000 clones, about 81% of them singletons. Study results and caveats: Median bootstrapped AUC for CMV status was just under 0.97 originally, less than 0.93 US-trained.

Single viable CD3+CD4+CD8-CD45RO+ cells were sorted as the memory CD4+ T cells. CDR3 length equals 12 residues. Trimming took off 8 bases at V and 5 bases at J, with 10 bases between the two ends. Per the germline V gene, CDR1 is LNHDA and CDR2 is SQIVND (reference sequence). In this sample, this clone turned up a few times. Its target is unknown. The TCR was taken from an adult in good health and CMV-seronegative. The chain has TRBV19 and TRBJ1-5; D call uncertain. The sequencing input was memory CD4+ T cells from blood. Here the CDR3 reads CASSVVDQPQHF. CDR3 nucleotide sequence: TGTGCCAGTTCGGTGGTCGATCAGCCCCAGCATTTT.